The following is a T cell receptor (beta chain) sequence with its context. Its antigen is still unknown. The data were obtained in a study of radiation and T cells in renal cell carcinoma. Across the whole study: Nephrectomy followed 15 Gy stereotactic body radiation by 4 weeks. Overall study findings and caveats: In blood, top tumor clones expanded by 2 weeks, shrinking by 4.

The CDR3 covers 16 residues. The J segment lost 4 bases and the V segment lost 0 bases, leaving 8 bases of the junction unmatched. Germline loops: CDR1 MGHRA, CDR2 YSYEKL. Produced via immunoSEQ multiplex PCR; TCRdb's table is partial and in-frame only. The table lists some 130,000 clones, more than 80% of them singletons. Time point meaning: blood 2 weeks post-SBRT. Documented treatment: 15 Gy SBRT to primary tumor, nephrectomy 4 weeks later. Radiation-treated patients gave blood at baseline, week 2 and week 4. The sequence was collected from a woman aged 60-75 years with renal cell carcinoma. The chain carries TRBV4-1 and TRBJ1-2; 7 bases match TRBD1. This material consisted of blood, taken from a patient whose treatment included radiotherapy and nephrectomy. The CDR3 is CASSQEFVGGLYGYTF. The CDR3 DNA follows: TGCGCCAGCAGCCAAGAATTTGTAGGGGGCCTCTATGGCTACACCTTC.